This T cell receptor beta chain was identified during a study of blood T cell repertoires in COVID-19. Study-level background: Some COVID-19 samples were acute and others convalescent; all came from the United States, Italy and Spain. Nucleic acid was either cDNA or gDNA, and it came from T cells, B-cell-depleted T cells, or PBMCs.

Authors' data handling: Cell counts per sample came from amplifying reference gene primers. Measured with immunoSEQ multiplex PCR; TCRdb has only the in-frame clones, and not every one. The V and J calls and clone size come from that table; D and trimming were worked out from the DNA. The sample holds a few hundred thousand clones; about 92% are singletons and the top ten take less than 0.75%. Categorization into cohorts depended on clinical history that participants reported. CDR1 and CDR2 from the germline V gene are MDHEN and SYDVKM. The CDR3 is made up of 12 amino acids. V was shortened by 1 base and J by 6 bases, with 6 bases between the two germline ends.

The J gene is TRBJ1-2, the V gene TRBV28; D unresolved. The sample consisted of PBMCs or T cells enriched from blood (not recorded which). This clonotype originated in a man aged 18-30 years who had recovered from COVID-19. The CDR3 DNA follows: TGTGCCAGCAGTTTATCTACCGATGGCTACACCTTC. It codes for CASSLSTDGYTF.